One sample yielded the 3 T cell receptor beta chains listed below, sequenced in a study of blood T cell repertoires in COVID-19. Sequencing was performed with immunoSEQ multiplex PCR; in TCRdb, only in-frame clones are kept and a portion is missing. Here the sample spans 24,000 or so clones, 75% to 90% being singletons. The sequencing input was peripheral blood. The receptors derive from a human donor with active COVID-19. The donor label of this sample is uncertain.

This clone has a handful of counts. DNA for the CDR3: TGCAGCGTTGATGTCGGGTACGAGCAGTACTTC. Translation gives CSVDVGYEQYF. The rearrangement links TRBV29-1 to TRBJ2-7; D gene unclear. The ends were cut back, 3 bases at V and 4 bases at J, with 7 bases in the middle. Germline V lookup: CDR1 SQVTM, CDR2 ANQGSEA. The length of the CDR3 is 11 residues.

The CDR3 region has the DNA TGTGCCAGCAGTAGGTCCCGAACAGGGCTCAACACCTTC. It is translated as CASSRSRTGLNTF. The chain links TRBV5-8 to TRBJ1-2; a possible D gene is TRBD1 (6 bases). The V gene's germline CDR1 is SGHTS and CDR2 YDEGEE. This CDR3 spans 13 amino acids. Trimming stripped 5 bases from V and 12 bases from J, with 20 bases between.

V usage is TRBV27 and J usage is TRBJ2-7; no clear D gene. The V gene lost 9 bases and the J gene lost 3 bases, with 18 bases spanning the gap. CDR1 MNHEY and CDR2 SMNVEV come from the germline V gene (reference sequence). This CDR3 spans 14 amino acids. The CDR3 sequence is CASCSEVGCYEQYF. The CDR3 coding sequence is TGTGCCAGTTGCTCAGAGGTGGGTTGCTACGAGCAGTACTTC.